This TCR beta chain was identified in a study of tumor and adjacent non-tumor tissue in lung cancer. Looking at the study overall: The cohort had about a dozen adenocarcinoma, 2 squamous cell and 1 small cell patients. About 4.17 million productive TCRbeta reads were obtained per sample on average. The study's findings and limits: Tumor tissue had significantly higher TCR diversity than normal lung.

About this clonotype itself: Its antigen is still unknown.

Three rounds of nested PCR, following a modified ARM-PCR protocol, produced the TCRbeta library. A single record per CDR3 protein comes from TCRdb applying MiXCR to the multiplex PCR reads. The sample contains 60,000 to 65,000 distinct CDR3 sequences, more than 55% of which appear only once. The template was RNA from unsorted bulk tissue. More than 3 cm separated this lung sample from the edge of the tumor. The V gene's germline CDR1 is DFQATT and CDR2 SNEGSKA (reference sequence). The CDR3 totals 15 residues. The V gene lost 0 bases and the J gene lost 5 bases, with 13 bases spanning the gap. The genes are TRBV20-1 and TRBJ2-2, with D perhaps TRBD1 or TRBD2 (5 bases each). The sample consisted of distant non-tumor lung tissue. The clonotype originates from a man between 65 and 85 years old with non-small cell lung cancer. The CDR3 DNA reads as TGCAGTGCTAGAGATACCTGGGGGAAGACCGGGGAGCTGTTTTTT. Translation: CSARDTWGKTGELFF.